This TCR beta chain was observed in a study of blood T cell repertoires in COVID-19. Background on the study: The origin of the acute and convalescent COVID-19 samples was the United States, Italy and Spain. T cells, B-cell-depleted T cells, or PBMCs provided the cDNA or gDNA that served as material.

In the study's own analysis: Nucleated cell counts were estimated from reference gene primer amplification. Data came from immunoSEQ multiplex PCR; TCRdb stores just in-frame clones and leaves some out. The V and J calls and clone size were taken over from that table, and D and trimming were inferred from the DNA. The sample has 350,000 to 450,000 clones; approximately 86% are singletons. The germline gives CDR1 SGHTA, CDR2 FQGNSA. Trimming took 2 bases from V and 10 from J, leaving 9 bases between them. The CDR3 is 13 residues long. One Seattle source followed patients from active infection through their disease course.

Sequenced material: peripheral blood. The sequence derives from a woman aged 55-70 years with COVID-19, enrolled during active disease. V gene TRBV7-2 combines with J gene TRBJ1-6; D is undetermined. CDR3 sequence reads: CASSLYEGSPLHF. CDR3 in DNA: TGTGCCAGCAGCTTATATGAGGGCTCACCCCTCCACTTT.